Below are 6 T cell receptor beta chains sequenced from a single sample in a study of CD8+ T cells in alopecia areata (dated by TCRdb to 2016 to 2019). Read against the paper, the sample's time point label means: baseline before oral tofacitinib. Receptor amplification or capture employed the immunoSEQ multiplex PCR assay. RNA was extracted from all samples and reverse transcribed into cDNA, which served as template for TCR sequencing. This immuneACCESS table, as held by TCRdb, lists in-frame sequences with V and J called but not all clones. Of the missing ones, under half trace to an unresolved V gene in checked studies; the others have no known cause. The sample records 140,000 to 150,000 clones, roughly 50% of which are singletons. 5% to 7% of the sample lies in the top ten. The specimen comprised CD4+ T cells sorted from blood, sampled at week 0. The source of these receptors is a human donor with alopecia areata.

The chain joins TRBV29-1 to TRBJ2-5; 11 bases agree with TRBD2. The V and J ends lost 4 bases and 5 bases, in that order; junction bases with no gene match: 12. CDR1 is SQVTM and CDR2 is ANQGSEA in the germline V gene. This CDR3 has 16 residues. This CDR3 is CSVAALAGGARETQYF. CDR3 nucleotides: TGCAGCGTTGCGGCCCTAGCGGGGGGCGCGCGGGAGACCCAGTACTTC.

J is TRBJ2-3 and V is TRBV29-1; 8 bases are shared with TRBD2. V dropped 7 bases and J dropped 0; count of bases not matched to a gene: 12. Looked up from germline, CDR1 is SQVTM and CDR2 is ANQGSEA. The CDR3 runs to 16 residues. CDR3 loop: CSASNKAGASTDTQYF. CDR3 in DNA: TGCAGCGCCAGTAACAAAGCGGGGGCTAGCACAGATACGCAGTATTTT.

The rearrangement joins TRBV25-1 to TRBJ1-1; D remains ambiguous. Germline CDR1 reads MGHDK; CDR2 reads SYGVNS. This CDR3 has 14 residues. Trimming removed 0 bases from V and 1 base from J, with 6 bases in between. Written as DNA, the CDR3 is TGTGCCAGCAGTGAATATGGGCAGAACACTGAAGCTTTCTTT. Its translation: CASSEYGQNTEAFF.

The chain combines TRBV14 with TRBJ2-3; D gene ambiguous. This CDR3 has 14 residues. The germline V and J ends were trimmed by 4 bases and 2 bases, with 10 bases remaining between them. Germline CDR1 and CDR2: SGHDN and FVKESK. The CDR3 sequence: CASSLAPTTDTQYF. CDR3 bases: TGTGCCAGCAGCCTGGCGCCCACCACAGATACGCAGTATTTT.

The V call is TRBV2, the J call TRBJ2-7, with D possibly being TRBD2 (6 bases). The germline gives CDR1 SNHLY, CDR2 FYNNEI. Trimming took off 7 bases at V and 5 bases at J, with 12 bases between the two ends. The CDR3 extends over 12 amino acids. Here the CDR3 DNA reads TGTGCCAGCAAAAGGACTACCCACGAGCAGTACTTC. It translates to CASKRTTHEQYF.

Only a few counts were recorded for this clone. The chain combines TRBV7-6 with TRBJ2-1; the D call may be TRBD1 or TRBD2 (5 bases each). The CDR3 covers 17 residues. Per germline, CDR1 SGHVS and CDR2 FNYEAQ. V was cut by 3 bases and J by 7 bases, with 22 bases left in between. CDR3 region: CASSFFPTGTKRNEQFF. The CDR3 bases are TGTGCCAGCAGCTTCTTCCCCACCGGGACCAAGAGAAATGAGCAGTTCTTC.